Sequencing of this T cell receptor (beta chain) was carried out in a study of cytomegalovirus exposure and HLA in healthy donors. The germline V gene has CDR1 SGDLS and CDR2 YYNGEE. This CDR3 contains 14 residues. Trimming at V came to 2 bases and at J to 7 bases, leaving 7 bases not matched to a gene. In regard to this clone: Its target is not known.

Notes on the study in general: Relative to the roughly 640-donor mean, N-insertions were reportedly fewer in an Asian-associated ancestry cluster in a later analysis.

PCR amplification relied on 60 Vbeta primers (plus 13 Jbeta primers). TCRdb's table, derived via immunoSEQ multiplex PCR, lists solely in-frame clones and lacks some. The profile shows 150,000 to 200,000 clones, around four fifths of them singletons. Sequenced: PBMCs. This chain links TRBV9 with TRBJ1-2, with 8 bases identical to TRBD1. The origin of this receptor is a man aged 50 or older in good health and CMV-seronegative. In nucleotides, the CDR3 is TGTGCCAGCAGCGTGAGACAGGGGCAGGGTGGCTACACCTTC. Protein product: CASSVRQGQGGYTF. The whole variable domain, filled in from reference TRBV9 and TRBJ1-2, reads DSGVTQTPKHLITATGQRVTLRCSPRSGDLSVYWYQQSLDQGLQFLIQYYNGEERAKGNILERFSAQQFPDLHSELNLSSLELGDSALYFCASSVRQGQGGYTFGSGTRLTVV.